These 27 T cell receptor beta chains were all obtained from the same sample, sequenced in a study of T cells after yellow fever vaccination. TCRdb reanalysed the 5' RACE reads using MiXCR and keeps one entry per CDR3 protein. The sample lists approximately 180,000 distinct CDR3 sequences; roughly 6.2% were seen once. The input for sequencing was CD4+ T cells sorted from PBMCs, taken on the day of the first yellow fever vaccination. All receptors derive from a man aged 18 to 35 who received the YFV17D yellow fever vaccine.

Remarks on this clonotype: Its ends do not fully match the called genes, so a read error is possible. The gene calls are TRBV2 and TRBJ2-4; TRBD2 matches at 16 bases. Germline CDR1 is SNHLY and CDR2 is FYNNEI. The length of the CDR3 is 12 residues. The CDR3, as DNA: TGTGCCAGCAATTTGGGACTAGCGGGGGGGCGATTC. It translates to CASNLGLAGGRF.

Only a few counts were recorded for this clonotype. V and J are TRBV4-3 and TRBJ2-7; D remains unclear. CDR1 is LGHNA, CDR2 YSLEER, per germline. The CDR3 contains 16 residues. Trimming removed 1 base from V and 2 bases from J, with 15 bases in between. The chain's CDR3 is CASSQAIVGPAYEQYF. CDR3 in DNA: TGCGCCAGCAGCCAAGCGATTGTCGGGCCCGCCTACGAGCAGTACTTC.

A few counts support this clonotype. The chain joins TRBV27 to TRBJ1-4; the D is unclear. Trimming cost V 4 bases and J 0 bases, with 18 bases left between them. Germline lookup yields CDR1 MNHEY and CDR2 SMNVEV (reference sequence). CDR3 length equals 18 residues. Here the CDR3 reads CASSSAWDLVATNEKLFF. The CDR3 DNA reads TGTGCCAGCAGTTCGGCATGGGATTTAGTTGCAACTAATGAAAAACTGTTTTTT.

The CDR3 sequence is CASRNRGSNTEAFF. CDR3 in DNA: TGTGCCAGTAGAAACAGGGGTAGTAACACTGAAGCTTTCTTT. The rearrangement joins TRBV19 to TRBJ1-1, with 7 bases aligning to TRBD1. The ends lost 6 bases at V and 2 bases at J; junction bases unmatched: 6. CDR1 is LNHDA and CDR2 is SQIVND in the germline V gene (reference sequence). The CDR3 totals 14 residues. The whole variable domain, filled in from reference TRBV19 and TRBJ1-1, reads DGGITQSPKYLFRKEGQNVTLSCEQNLNHDAMYWYRQDPGQGLRLIYYSQIVNDFQKGDIAEGYSVSREKKESFPLTVTSAQKNPTAFYLCASRNRGSNTEAFFGQGTRLTVV.

This clonotype was counted at least ten times. V and J are TRBV20-1 and TRBJ2-7; D unresolved. Between the trimmed V and J ends, which lost 5 bases and 5 bases, there was a span of 16 bases. The CDR3 length is 13 residues. The germline V gene encodes CDR1 DFQATT and CDR2 SNEGSKA (reference sequence). CDR3 residues: CSAPPDGQNEQYF. The CDR3 DNA follows: TGCAGTGCTCCCCCGGACGGCCAGAACGAGCAGTACTTC.

At least ten counts were recorded for this clonotype. The J gene is TRBJ2-3, the V gene TRBV15; no firm D call. The germline V and J ends were trimmed by 0 bases and 0 bases, with 4 bases remaining between them. CDR1 is LNHNV, CDR2 YYDKDF, per germline (reference sequence). This CDR3 spans 14 amino acids. As DNA, the CDR3 is TGTGCCACCAGCAGAGACCCTAGCACAGATACGCAGTATTTT. Translating it yields CATSRDPSTDTQYF.

At least ten counts were recorded for this clonotype. The chain joins TRBV6-5 to TRBJ1-1; 7 bases align to TRBD1. The V and J ends lost 2 bases and 7 bases, in that order; junction bases with no gene match: 7. Germline assignment: CDR1 MNHEY and CDR2 SVGAGI. The CDR3 has 14 residues. CDR3 bases: TGTGCCAGCAGTTACCAGGGGGAAATAAGTGAAGCTTTCTTT. It encodes CASSYQGEISEAFF.

The chain carries TRBV7-2 and TRBJ1-3; D possibly corresponds to TRBD1 (5 bases). V lost 2 bases and J 0 bases, leaving 17 bases between the germline ends. Looked up from germline, CDR1 is SGHTA and CDR2 is FQGNSA. This CDR3 spans 18 amino acids. In DNA, the CDR3 is TGTGCCAGCAGCTTATCGCAAGGCGGGACCACCTCTGGAAACACCATATATTTT. This codes for CASSLSQGGTTSGNTIYF.

This clonotype has a count of ten or more. The chain employs TRBV4-1 and TRBJ2-3, with D possibly being TRBD1 (5 bases). Germline-derived CDR1 and CDR2 are MGHRA and YSYEKL. Between the trimmed V and J ends, which lost 0 bases and 0 bases, there was a span of 10 bases. The CDR3 runs to 16 residues. CDR3: CASSQDGARSTDTQYF. DNA of the CDR3: TGCGCCAGCAGCCAAGATGGGGCTAGGAGCACAGATACGCAGTATTTT.

The rearrangement uses TRBV6-6 and TRBJ2-1, with D possibly being TRBD1 (5 bases). V shed 4 bases and J shed 4 bases, with 8 bases lying between them. The CDR3 has 13 residues. Looked up from germline, CDR1 is MNHNY and CDR2 is SVGAGI (reference sequence). CDR3 region: CASSLRQYNEQFF. DNA of the CDR3: TGTGCCAGCAGTTTACGACAGTACAATGAGCAGTTCTTC.

The V call is TRBV5-6, the J call TRBJ2-6, with D perhaps matching TRBD2 (5 bases). With 2 bases removed from V and 0 bases from J, the gap between germline ends came to 9 bases. The germline V gene encodes CDR1 SGHDT and CDR2 YYEEEE. This CDR3 is 16 amino acids long. The CDR3 nucleotides read TGTGCCAGCAGCTTACTAGTACTCTCTGGGGCCAACGTCCTGACTTTC. Translation: CASSLLVLSGANVLTF.

There are a few counts of this clonotype. CDR3 bases: TGTGCCAGCAGCTTATTTTCAGGGAACTATGGCTACACCTTC. Protein: CASSLFSGNYGYTF. The J gene is TRBJ1-2, the V gene TRBV7-9; D possibly corresponds to TRBD1 (5 bases). This CDR3 spans 14 amino acids. V lost 2 bases to trimming and J lost 2 bases, with 9 bases between them. Germline V lookup: CDR1 SEHNR, CDR2 FQNEAQ (reference sequence).

There are a few counts of this clonotype. This chain joins TRBV7-2 and TRBJ2-2; 7 nucleotides agree with TRBD1. The V and J ends lost 5 bases and 5 bases, in that order; junction bases with no gene match: 5. This CDR3 spans 14 amino acids. Germline loops: CDR1 SGHTA, CDR2 FQGNSA. The CDR3 DNA reads as TGTGCCAGCAGCCCGTACAGGGGTACCGGGGAGCTGTTTTTT. The encoded protein is CASSPYRGTGELFF. Full variable domain (outside the CDR3, taken from reference TRBV7-2 and TRBJ2-2): GAGVSQSPSNKVTEKGKDVELRCDPISGHTALYWYRQSLGQGLEFLIYFQGNSAPDKSGLPSDRFSAERTGGSVSTLTIQRTQQEDSAVYLCASSPYRGTGELFFGEGSRLTVL.

J is TRBJ2-3 and V is TRBV27; D is perhaps TRBD2 (6 bases). CDR3 length: 15 amino acids. V was trimmed by 7 bases and J by 4 bases, leaving 18 bases between them. Germline V lookup: CDR1 MNHEY, CDR2 SMNVEV (reference sequence). In DNA, the CDR3 is TGTGCCAGCAACCCCGGGACTCATCGTCCAGATACGCAGTATTTT. The encoded protein is CASNPGTHRPDTQYF.

The chain employs TRBV20-1 and TRBJ2-1; 10 nucleotides match TRBD2. This CDR3 is 13 amino acids long. The V segment lost 6 bases and the J segment 9 bases; nucleotides outside the gene matches: 8. Germline V lookup: CDR1 DFQATT, CDR2 SNEGSKA (reference sequence). CDR3 DNA: TGCAGTGCCCCAGCGGGGGGGTCGGGTGAGCAGTTCTTC. This codes for CSAPAGGSGEQFF.

This clonotype was seen only a few times. The rearrangement uses TRBV2 and TRBJ2-3; 8 bases map to TRBD2. Germline V gene lookup returns CDR1 SNHLY and CDR2 FYNNEI. The CDR3 spans 14 residues. The J segment lost 5 bases and the V segment lost 6 bases, leaving 7 bases of the junction unmatched. The DNA for the CDR3 is TGTGCCAGCAGACTCGGACTAGCAGTAGATACGCAGTATTTT. Residues: CASRLGLAVDTQYF.

This clonotype was recorded at least ten times. The chain joins TRBV7-9 to TRBJ2-2; D unclear. Germline CDR1 SEHNR, CDR2 FQNEAQ (reference sequence). V was clipped by 5 bases and J by 7 bases, with 23 bases between them. This CDR3 contains 17 residues. This CDR3 is CASSPPKLGRPFGELFF. CDR3 DNA: TGTGCCAGCAGCCCCCCGAAGTTGGGAAGGCCGTTCGGGGAGCTGTTTTTT.

Notes on this clonotype: Since no conserved phenylalanine or tryptophan closes the CDR3, a read error is the likely cause. V usage is TRBV24-1 and J usage is TRBJ1-3, with TRBD1 identical over 8 bases. Germline V gene sequence: CDR1 KGHDR, CDR2 SFDVKD. The CDR3 runs to 17 residues. V was pared by 1 base and J by 4 bases, with 8 bases of the junction left unmatched. The chain's CDR3 is CATSDFMDRARGNTIYS. CDR3 coding DNA: TGTGCCACCAGTGATTTTATGGACAGGGCGAGGGGAAACACCATATATTCT.

This clonotype has a count of ten or more. The genes are TRBV28 and TRBJ2-5; 9 bases are a match to TRBD1. From germline, CDR1 is MDHEN and CDR2 SYDVKM. Trimming took 3 bases from V and 3 from J; bases not matched to a gene: 11. CDR3 size: 17 residues. This CDR3 is CASSLGLGQGGEETQYF. Here the CDR3 DNA reads TGTGCCAGCAGTTTGGGGTTGGGACAGGGAGGAGAAGAGACCCAGTACTTC.

The chain links TRBV12-3 or TRBV12-4 to TRBJ2-4, with TRBD1 matching over 8 bases. V lost 6 bases to trimming and J lost 5 bases; unmatched junction nucleotides: 6. This CDR3 is built from 14 residues. CDR3 bases: TGTGCCAGCAGCCGACAGGGGCTGGAAAACATTCAGTACTTC. The encoded protein is CASSRQGLENIQYF.

This clonotype occurred a few times. The chain employs TRBV20-1 and TRBJ1-5, with a possible D match to TRBD1 (5 bases). The germline CDR1 and CDR2 sequences are DFQATT and SNEGSKA (reference sequence). V was pared by 4 bases and J by 2 bases, with 12 bases between. The CDR3 is made up of 14 amino acids. The CDR3 region has the DNA TGCAGTGCTACCCCCGACAGCCGCAATCAGCCCCAGCATTTT. As protein: CSATPDSRNQPQHF.

This clonotype was picked up many times. The CDR3 DNA follows: TGTGCCAGCAGTTTAGCGGAGACCCAGTACTTC. Amino acids: CASSLAETQYF. V usage is TRBV12-3 or TRBV12-4 and J usage is TRBJ2-5; D call uncertain. CDR3 length: 11 amino acids. V shed 0 bases and J shed 5 bases, with 1 base lying between them.

This clonotype was counted at least ten times. The J gene is TRBJ1-1, the V gene TRBV7-9; a possible D gene is TRBD1 (6 bases). The length of the CDR3 is 13 residues. Germline V gene lookup returns CDR1 SEHNR and CDR2 FQNEAQ (reference sequence). Trimming removed 3 bases from V and 5 bases from J, with 10 bases in between. The CDR3 here is CASSLGAGTEAFF. The CDR3, as DNA: TGTGCCAGCAGCTTGGGGGCGGGTACTGAAGCTTTCTTT.

This rearrangement joins TRBV19 to TRBJ1-5; D uncertain. V lost 0 bases and J lost 9, with 12 bases in between. The germline gives CDR1 LNHDA, CDR2 SQIVND (reference sequence). This CDR3 has 14 residues. The CDR3 region has the DNA TGTGCCAGTAGTATAGACCCCGTAGATCGGCCCCAGCATTTT. Amino acid sequence: CASSIDPVDRPQHF.

This clonotype was recorded a few times. The chain uses TRBV10-3 and TRBJ2-7; D is possibly TRBD1 or TRBD2 (5 bases each). This CDR3 has 13 residues. From germline, CDR1 is ENHRY and CDR2 SYGVKD. V lost 10 bases and J lost 5, with 18 bases in between. This chain's CDR3 is CATRGPTEDEQYF. CDR3 nucleotides: TGTGCCACCCGGGGACCCACGGAGGACGAGCAGTACTTC.

This clonotype has ten or more counts. The V and J genes are TRBV6-2 or TRBV6-3 and TRBJ2-3, with 11 bases identical to TRBD2. Germline trimming cut 6 bases from V and 5 bases from J; bases unmatched to any gene: 4. The CDR3 runs to 14 residues. Germline values: CDR1 MNHEY, CDR2 SVGEGT. CDR3 coding DNA: TGTGCCAGCAGATTAGCGGGGGGGCAAGATACGCAGTATTTT. It is translated as CASRLAGGQDTQYF.

In this sample, this clonotype turned up many times. This chain joins TRBV7-2 and TRBJ2-7; the D gene is possibly TRBD2 (6 bases). Germline CDR1 is SGHTA and CDR2 is FQGNSA. Between the trimmed V and J ends, which lost 0 bases and 0 bases, there was a span of 9 bases. The CDR3 covers 15 residues. The CDR3 is CASSLAPGASYEQYV. The CDR3 DNA reads TGTGCCAGCAGCTTAGCTCCGGGAGCCTCCTACGAGCAGTACGTC.